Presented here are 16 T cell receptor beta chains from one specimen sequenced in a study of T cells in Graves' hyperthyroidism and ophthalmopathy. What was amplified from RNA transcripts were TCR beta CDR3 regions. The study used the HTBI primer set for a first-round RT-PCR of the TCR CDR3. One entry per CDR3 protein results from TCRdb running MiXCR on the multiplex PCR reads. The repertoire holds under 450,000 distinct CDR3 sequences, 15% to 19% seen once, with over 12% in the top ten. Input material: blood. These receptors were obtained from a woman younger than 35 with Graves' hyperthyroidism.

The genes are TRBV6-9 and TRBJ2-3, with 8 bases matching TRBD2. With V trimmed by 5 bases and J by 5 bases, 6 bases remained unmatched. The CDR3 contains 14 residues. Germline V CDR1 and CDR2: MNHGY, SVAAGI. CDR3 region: CASSHGTSGDTQYF. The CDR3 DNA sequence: TGTGCCAGCAGTCATGGGACTAGTGGAGATACGCAGTATTTT.

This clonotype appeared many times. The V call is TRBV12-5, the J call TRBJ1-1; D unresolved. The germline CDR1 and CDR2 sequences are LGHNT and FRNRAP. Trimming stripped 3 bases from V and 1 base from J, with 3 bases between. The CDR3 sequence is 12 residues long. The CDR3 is CASGLQNTEAFF. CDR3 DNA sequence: TGTGCTAGTGGTTTACAGAACACTGAAGCTTTCTTT. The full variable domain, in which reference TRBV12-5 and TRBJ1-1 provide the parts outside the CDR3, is DARVTQTPRHKVTEMGQEVTMRCQPILGHNTVFWYRQTMMQGLELLAYFRNRAPLDDSGMPKDRFSAEMPDATLATLKIQPSEPRDSAVYFCASGLQNTEAFFGQGTRLTVV.

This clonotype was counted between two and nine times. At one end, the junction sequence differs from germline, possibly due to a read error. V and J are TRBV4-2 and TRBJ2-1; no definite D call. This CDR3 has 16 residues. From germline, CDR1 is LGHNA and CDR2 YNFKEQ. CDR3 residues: CASSQDVRALYNGQFF. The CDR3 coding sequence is TGTGCCAGCAGCCAAGATGTACGGGCCCTCTACAATGGGCAGTTCTTC.

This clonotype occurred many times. CDR3 in amino acids: CASPTEREAYQETQYF. In nucleotides, the CDR3 is TGTGCCAGCCCAACGGAGCGGGAGGCTTATCAAGAGACCCAGTACTTC. The chain combines TRBV28 with TRBJ2-5, with 9 bases matching TRBD2. The CDR3 extends over 16 amino acids. Trimming removed 8 bases from V and 2 bases from J; junction bases left unmatched: 12. Germline loops: CDR1 MDHEN, CDR2 SYDVKM.

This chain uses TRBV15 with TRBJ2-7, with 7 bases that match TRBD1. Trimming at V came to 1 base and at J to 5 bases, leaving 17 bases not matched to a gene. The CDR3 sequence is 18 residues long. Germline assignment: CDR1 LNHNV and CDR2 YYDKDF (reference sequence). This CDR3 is CATSRVPGMKGARDEQYF. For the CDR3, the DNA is TGTGCCACCAGCAGAGTACCGGGGATGAAGGGGGCAAGGGACGAGCAGTACTTC.

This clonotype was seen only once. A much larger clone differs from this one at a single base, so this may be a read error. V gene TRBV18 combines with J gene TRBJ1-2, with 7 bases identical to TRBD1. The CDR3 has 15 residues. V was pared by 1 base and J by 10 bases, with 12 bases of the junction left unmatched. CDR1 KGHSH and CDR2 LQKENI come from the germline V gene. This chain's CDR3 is CASSPRTGVHLDYTF. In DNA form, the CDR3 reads TGTGCCAGCTCACCACGGACAGGCGTTCACCTTGACTACACCTTC.

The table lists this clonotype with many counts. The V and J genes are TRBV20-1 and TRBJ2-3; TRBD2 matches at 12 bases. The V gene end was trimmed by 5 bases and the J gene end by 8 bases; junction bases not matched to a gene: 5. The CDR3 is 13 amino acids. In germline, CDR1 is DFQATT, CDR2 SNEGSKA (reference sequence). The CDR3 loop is CSAPSGGAPTQYF. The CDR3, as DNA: TGCAGTGCTCCTAGCGGGGGGGCCCCTACGCAGTATTTT.

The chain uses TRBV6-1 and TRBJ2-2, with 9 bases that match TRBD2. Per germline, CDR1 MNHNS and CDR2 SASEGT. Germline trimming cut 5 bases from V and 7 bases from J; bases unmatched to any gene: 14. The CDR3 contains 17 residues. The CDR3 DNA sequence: TGTGCCAGCAGTTTCGCTGGCGGGGGGGCCTTGGGCGGGGAGCTGTTTTTT. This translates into CASSFAGGGALGGELFF.

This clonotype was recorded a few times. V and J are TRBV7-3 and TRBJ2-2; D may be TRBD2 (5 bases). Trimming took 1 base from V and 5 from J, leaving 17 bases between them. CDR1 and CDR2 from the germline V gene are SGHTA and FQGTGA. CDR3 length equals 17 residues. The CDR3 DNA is TGTGCCAGCAGCTTAATGGCTGGACGGGGAAGAACCGGGGAGCTGTTTTTT. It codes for CASSLMAGRGRTGELFF.

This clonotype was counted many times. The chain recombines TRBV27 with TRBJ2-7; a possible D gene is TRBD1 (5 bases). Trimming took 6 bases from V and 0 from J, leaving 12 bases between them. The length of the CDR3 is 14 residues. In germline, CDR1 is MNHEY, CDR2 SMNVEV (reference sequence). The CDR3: CASRSQGYSYEQYF. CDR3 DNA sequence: TGTGCCAGCAGATCCCAGGGCTACTCCTACGAGCAGTACTTC.

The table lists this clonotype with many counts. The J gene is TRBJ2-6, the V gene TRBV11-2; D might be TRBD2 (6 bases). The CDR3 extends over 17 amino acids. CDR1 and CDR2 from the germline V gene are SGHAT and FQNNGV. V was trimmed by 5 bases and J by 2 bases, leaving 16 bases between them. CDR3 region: CASSPGTGETGANVLTF. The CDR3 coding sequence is TGTGCCAGCAGCCCCGGGACGGGGGAAACTGGGGCCAACGTCCTGACTTTC.

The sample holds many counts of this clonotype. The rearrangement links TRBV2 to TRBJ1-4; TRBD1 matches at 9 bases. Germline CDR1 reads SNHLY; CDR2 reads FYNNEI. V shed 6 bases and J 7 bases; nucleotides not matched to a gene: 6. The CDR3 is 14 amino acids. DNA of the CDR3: TGTGCCAGCAGGTTCACAGGGGGCGGTGAAAAACTGTTTTTT. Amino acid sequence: CASRFTGGGEKLFF.

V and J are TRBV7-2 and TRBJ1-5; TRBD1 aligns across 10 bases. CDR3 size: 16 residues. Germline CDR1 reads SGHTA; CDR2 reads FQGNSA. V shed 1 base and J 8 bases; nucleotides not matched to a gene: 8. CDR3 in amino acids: CASSLGTGGALEPQHF. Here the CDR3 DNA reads TGTGCCAGCAGCTTAGGGACAGGGGGTGCTTTAGAGCCCCAGCATTTT.

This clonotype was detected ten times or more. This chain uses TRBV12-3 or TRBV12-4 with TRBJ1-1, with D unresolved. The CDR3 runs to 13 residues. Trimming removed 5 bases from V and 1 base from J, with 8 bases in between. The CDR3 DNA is TGTGCCAGCAGTGAAATCAGGAACACTGAAGCTTTCTTT. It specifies CASSEIRNTEAFF.

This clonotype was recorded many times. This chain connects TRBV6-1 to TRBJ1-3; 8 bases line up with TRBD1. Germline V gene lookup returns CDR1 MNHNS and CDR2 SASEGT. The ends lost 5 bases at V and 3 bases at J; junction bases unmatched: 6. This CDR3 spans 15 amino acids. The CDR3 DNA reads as TGTGCCAGCAGTTCCAGGGGGCTAGGTGGAAACACCATATATTTT. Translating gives CASSSRGLGGNTIYF.

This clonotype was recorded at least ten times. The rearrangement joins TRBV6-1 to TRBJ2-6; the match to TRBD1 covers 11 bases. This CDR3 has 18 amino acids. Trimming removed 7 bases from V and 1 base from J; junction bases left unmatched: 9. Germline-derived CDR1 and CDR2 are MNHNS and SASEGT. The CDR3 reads CASNPKGQGVSGANVLTF. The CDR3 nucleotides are TGTGCCAGCAATCCCAAGGGACAGGGGGTTTCTGGGGCCAACGTCCTGACTTTC.